This TCR beta chain was observed in a study of naive and memory T cell subsets. The beta constant-region primer was an equimolar mix of two oligonucleotides covering TRBC1 and TRBC2. A single record per CDR3 protein comes from TCRdb applying MiXCR to the UMI-ligation and nested PCR reads. Of roughly 140,000 distinct CDR3 sequences listed, over 15% were seen once; the top ten hold more than 0.13%. Between the trimmed V and J ends, which lost 0 bases and 4 bases, there was a span of 7 bases. Germline V CDR1 and CDR2: SGHAT, FQNNGV. This CDR3 region has 14 residues. This clonotype appeared many times. The specimen was naive CD4+ T cells from blood. The source of this sequence is a human donor in good health. The chain has TRBV11-2 and TRBJ2-1, with D possibly being TRBD2 (5 bases). The CDR3 region has the DNA TGTGCCAGCAGCTTAGACGGGGAGTACAATGAGCAGTTCTTC. This sequence encodes CASSLDGEYNEQFF. Drawing the rest from reference TRBV11-2 and TRBJ2-1, the complete variable domain is EAGVAQSPRYKIIEKRQSVAFWCNPISGHATLYWYQQILGQGPKLLIQFQNNGVVDDSQLPKDRFSAERLKGVDSTLKIQPAKLEDSAVYLCASSLDGEYNEQFFGPGTRLTVL.